The 24 T cell receptor beta chains given below trace back to one sample, sequenced in a study of identical twins. TCRdb reprocessed the 5' RACE reads with MiXCR, giving one entry per CDR3 protein. The repertoire consists of approximately 670,000 distinct CDR3 sequences, with around 6.1% occurring once and the leading ten covering roughly 1.8%. Sequenced material: naive T cells sorted from blood. These receptors came from a young man in good health.

The table lists this clonotype with many counts. The chain employs TRBV5-1 and TRBJ1-2; maybe TRBD1 (5 bases). Trimming shortened V by 1 base and J by 7 bases, and 14 bases separated the two germline ends. Germline V CDR1 and CDR2: SGHRS, YFSETQ. The length of the CDR3 is 14 residues. The CDR3 is CASSLRQGDPGYTF. CDR3 sequence (DNA): TGCGCCAGCAGCTTGCGCCAGGGCGATCCTGGCTACACCTTC.

This clonotype was counted only a few times. The chain employs TRBV29-1 and TRBJ2-1; 9 nucleotides line up with TRBD2. V lost 3 bases to trimming and J lost 6 bases; unmatched junction nucleotides: 6. This CDR3 spans 14 amino acids. Germline V gene sequence: CDR1 SQVTM, CDR2 ANQGSEA. The CDR3 region has the DNA TGCAGCGTTGAGGGCGGGAGGGCCGGCAATGAGCAGTTCTTC. It is translated as CSVEGGRAGNEQFF.

Here the CDR3 reads CASSPLGGRADTQYF. The CDR3 DNA reads as TGTGCCAGCAGCCCCCTCGGCGGGAGGGCCGATACGCAGTATTTT. The chain links TRBV7-7 to TRBJ2-3, with TRBD2 matching 9 bases. The CDR3 is 15 residues long. Germline CDR1 SSHAT, CDR2 FNYEAQ (reference sequence). The ends lost 5 bases at V and 6 bases at J; junction bases unmatched: 9.

This clonotype was detected ten times or more. V is TRBV12-3 or TRBV12-4 and J is TRBJ1-1, with 9 bases that match TRBD1. The trim removed 6 bases at V and 0 bases at J, leaving 8 bases unmatched. CDR3 length: 16 residues. CDR3 in DNA: TGTGCCAGCAGCCTCTCCGGGACAGGGTTGAACACTGAAGCTTTCTTT. The encoded protein is CASSLSGTGLNTEAFF.

This clonotype was seen a handful of times. J is TRBJ2-2 and V is TRBV7-9; TRBD1 might be the D (5 bases). This CDR3 has 14 residues. Per the germline V gene, CDR1 is SEHNR and CDR2 is FQNEAQ (reference sequence). V was clipped by 5 bases and J by 4 bases, with 11 bases between them. Written as DNA, the CDR3 is TGTGCCAGCAGCCAAACCCAGGGCACCGGGGAGCTGTTTTTT. Translating gives CASSQTQGTGELFF.

This clonotype was seen repeatedly, ten times or more. The chain carries TRBV10-3 and TRBJ2-7, with TRBD1 matching 10 bases. V gave up 3 bases and J gave up 3 bases; unmatched junction bases: 5. The CDR3 sequence is 15 residues long. CDR1 is ENHRY and CDR2 is SYGVKD in the germline V gene. As DNA, the CDR3 is TGTGCCATCAGTGAAACCGGGACAGGGGACTACGAGCAGTACTTC. Translation: CAISETGTGDYEQYF.

This clonotype showed up just a few times. The chain is built from TRBV7-9 and TRBJ2-7; 8 nucleotides agree with TRBD2. Germline V lookup: CDR1 SEHNR, CDR2 FQNEAQ (reference sequence). This CDR3 region has 15 residues. The junction had 8 bases not matched to a gene; V was cut back by 0 bases and J by 7 bases. CDR3 DNA: TGTGCCAGCAGCTTAGCGGCTAGCGGGTTGAGGGAGCAGTACGTC. Translating gives CASSLAASGLREQYV.

This clonotype was counted ten times or more. The CDR3 loop reads CASTENTGELFF. CDR3 DNA: TGTGCCAGCACGGAGAACACCGGGGAGCTGTTTTTT. The genes are TRBV12-3 or TRBV12-4 and TRBJ2-2; no clear D gene. The CDR3 sequence is 12 residues long. Trimming removed 7 bases at V and 1 base at J, with 4 bases between.

This clonotype was counted only a few times. The rearrangement uses TRBV15 and TRBJ2-2; no firm D call. Germline V gene data show CDR1 as LNHNV and CDR2 as YYDKDF (reference sequence). The CDR3 is 13 amino acids. Trimming took 1 base from V and 6 from J, leaving 6 bases between them. CDR3 residues: CATSRAAAGELFF. In DNA, the CDR3 is TGTGCCACCAGCAGAGCGGCGGCCGGGGAGCTGTTTTTT.

This clonotype was picked up many times. This rearrangement joins TRBV5-1 to TRBJ2-1; no firm D call. The CDR3 extends over 12 amino acids. V was clipped by 1 base and J by 8 bases, with 7 bases between them. Germline V lookup: CDR1 SGHRS, CDR2 YFSETQ. The CDR3 DNA follows: TGCGCCAGCAGCTTGCTTGCGCATGAGCAGTTCTTC. This translates into CASSLLAHEQFF.

V usage is TRBV2 and J usage is TRBJ2-7, with TRBD2 matching over 10 bases. With V trimmed by 2 bases and J by 2 bases, 15 bases remained unmatched. Germline V lookup: CDR1 SNHLY, CDR2 FYNNEI. The CDR3 totals 19 residues. This CDR3 is CASSETKGTSVRNTYEQYF. In DNA form, the CDR3 reads TGTGCCAGCAGTGAAACGAAGGGGACTAGCGTTCGAAACACCTACGAGCAGTACTTC.

This clonotype was recorded at least ten times. The genes are TRBV5-1 and TRBJ2-1; TRBD2 matches at 10 bases. The CDR3 runs 16 residues. With 1 base clipped from V and 8 bases from J, the junction kept 9 bases outside the gene matches. Germline V gives CDR1 SGHRS, CDR2 YFSETQ. CDR3 loop: CASSLKSSGSFYEQFF. CDR3 sequence (DNA): TGCGCCAGCAGCTTGAAGTCTAGCGGGAGTTTTTATGAGCAGTTCTTC.

The table lists this clonotype with many counts. This chain uses TRBV5-1 with TRBJ1-2; 8 nucleotides line up with TRBD1. Germline assignment: CDR1 SGHRS and CDR2 YFSETQ. The CDR3 length is 13 residues. V shed 4 bases, J shed 6 bases, and the junction held 5 bases outside the gene matches. The CDR3 coding sequence is TGCGCCAGCAGCCTTTCGACAGGGGATGGCTACACCTTC. Amino acid sequence: CASSLSTGDGYTF.

The sample holds many counts of this clonotype. The chain employs TRBV12-3 or TRBV12-4 and TRBJ2-3; no clear D. Trimming took off 4 bases at V and 14 bases at J, with 16 bases between the two ends. The CDR3 loop spans 12 amino acids. The CDR3 region is CASSSRPLRAYF. The CDR3 DNA follows: TGTGCCAGCAGTTCGCGACCCCTCCGGGCGTATTTT.

This clonotype occurred many times. The chain uses TRBV20-1 and TRBJ2-7, with D uncertain. The CDR3 runs to 12 residues. Germline CDR1 is DFQATT and CDR2 is SNEGSKA (reference sequence). Trimming removed 4 bases at V and 5 bases at J, with 12 bases between. The CDR3 region is CSAIVEADEQYF. In DNA form, the CDR3 reads TGCAGTGCTATAGTCGAAGCAGACGAGCAGTACTTC.

The table lists this clonotype with a few counts. The V call is TRBV5-1, the J call TRBJ2-1; 11 bases agree with TRBD2. The CDR3 consists of 16 residues. The germline gives CDR1 SGHRS, CDR2 YFSETQ. Germline trimming cut 3 bases from V and 9 bases from J; bases unmatched to any gene: 11. CDR3: CASSSTGGLAGGEQFF. The CDR3 bases are TGCGCCAGCAGCTCCACAGGGGGGCTAGCGGGAGGTGAGCAGTTCTTC.

This clonotype appeared many times. The J gene is TRBJ2-1, the V gene TRBV5-1, with D possibly TRBD1 on 5 matching bases. Germline values: CDR1 SGHRS, CDR2 YFSETQ. The CDR3 has 14 residues. Trimming stripped 2 bases from V and 5 bases from J, with 11 bases between. CDR3 protein: CASSFAQGHNEQFF. The CDR3 DNA reads TGCGCCAGCAGCTTCGCCCAGGGCCACAATGAGCAGTTCTTC.

In this sample, this clonotype turned up a few times. This chain uses TRBV7-2 with TRBJ2-7; no clear D gene. The CDR3 sequence is 11 residues long. Trimming left V 8 bases short and J 4 bases short, with 9 bases between. From germline, CDR1 is SGHTA and CDR2 FQGNSA. The CDR3 is CASHLGYEQYF. In DNA, the CDR3 is TGTGCCAGCCACCTGGGTTACGAGCAGTACTTC.

This clonotype occurred many times. This chain uses TRBV20-1 with TRBJ2-1; TRBD2 is a possible D gene (6 bases). V lost 5 bases, J lost 5 bases, and 19 bases lay in between. The CDR3 covers 15 residues. The germline V gene encodes CDR1 DFQATT and CDR2 SNEGSKA (reference sequence). CDR3 amino acids: CSAARRASVHNEQFF. In DNA, the CDR3 is TGCAGTGCTGCCCGGAGGGCTAGCGTACACAATGAGCAGTTCTTC.

This clonotype was seen ten or more times. The CDR3 loop reads CASSEGLAGGTDTQYF. As DNA, the CDR3 is TGCGCCAGCAGCGAAGGACTAGCGGGAGGCACAGATACGCAGTATTTT. V and J are TRBV5-1 and TRBJ2-3, with 13 bases that match TRBD2. The CDR3 sequence is 16 residues long. Losses at the gene ends were 4 bases for V and 1 base for J; bases not matched to a gene: 3. The V gene's germline CDR1 is SGHRS and CDR2 YFSETQ. Using reference TRBV5-1 and TRBJ2-3 for the parts outside the CDR3, the full variable domain is KAGVTQTPRYLIKTRGQQVTLSCSPISGHRSVSWYQQTPGQGLQFLFEYFSETQRNKGNFPGRFSGRQFSNSRSEMNVSTLELGDSALYLCASSEGLAGGTDTQYFGPGTRLTVL.

This clonotype was counted many times. The chain uses TRBV5-1 and TRBJ2-3; 12 bases map to TRBD2. The junction had 4 bases not matched to a gene; V was cut back by 4 bases and J by 1 base. Germline V CDR1 and CDR2: SGHRS, YFSETQ. The CDR3 loop spans 16 amino acids. CDR3 sequence reads: CASSPWTSGGTDTQYF. As DNA, the CDR3 is TGCGCCAGCAGCCCCTGGACTAGCGGGGGCACAGATACGCAGTATTTT.

At least ten counts were recorded for this clonotype. The V and J genes are TRBV27 and TRBJ1-2; perhaps TRBD1 as D (5 bases). Germline V gives CDR1 MNHEY, CDR2 SMNVEV (reference sequence). The CDR3 contains 17 residues. With 5 bases removed from V and 3 bases from J, the gap between germline ends came to 22 bases. In nucleotides, the CDR3 is TGTGCCAGCAGTGGACGAATCCCTCAGGGTAGCGACTATGGCTACACCTTC. It translates to CASSGRIPQGSDYGYTF.

This clonotype has a count of ten or more. This chain's CDR3 is CASSLWQNNSPLHF. In nucleotides, the CDR3 is TGTGCCAGCAGTTTGTGGCAGAATAATTCACCCCTCCACTTT. V gene TRBV12-3 or TRBV12-4 combines with J gene TRBJ1-6; D is unresolved. The CDR3 covers 14 residues. V was trimmed by 3 bases and J by 5 bases, leaving 8 bases between them.

This clonotype was observed many times. The gene calls are TRBV20-1 and TRBJ2-4; a weak D match, TRBD2 (5 bases). The germline gives CDR1 DFQATT, CDR2 SNEGSKA (reference sequence). Between the trimmed V and J ends, which lost 0 bases and 6 bases, there was a span of 15 bases. The length of the CDR3 is 15 residues. The CDR3 nucleotides are TGCAGTGCTAGAGATCTCCGGCTAGCTGCAAACATTCAGTACTTC. Encoded protein: CSARDLRLAANIQYF.